This TCR beta chain was sequenced during a study of prognosis after radiotherapy for stage I lung cancer. This clonotype was observed many times. Genomic DNA yielded TCR beta CDR3, amplified by two-round multiplex PCR. Primers specific to each TRBV and TRBJ gene were used in first-round PCR. TCRdb analysed the multiplex PCR reads with MiXCR anew, one entry per CDR3 protein. The table lists about 26,000 distinct CDR3 sequences, around 38% of them singletons. V was pared by 6 bases and J by 5 bases, with 14 bases of the junction left unmatched. The CDR3 consists of 16 residues. The chain joins TRBV12-3 or TRBV12-4 to TRBJ2-3; 7 positions match TRBD1. The origin of this receptor is a donor at least 50 years old with non-small cell lung cancer. The sequenced sample was PBMCs, obtained before or after stereotactic body radiation therapy (not recorded which). The CDR3 protein is CASRPRSGTVKDTQYF. The CDR3 nucleotides read TGTGCCAGCAGGCCCCGCTCCGGGACAGTGAAAGATACGCAGTATTTT.